Listed here are 12 T cell receptor beta chains from one sample, sequenced in a study of identical twins. TCRdb used MiXCR to reprocess the 5' RACE reads, holding one entry per CDR3 protein. The table shows about 730,000 distinct CDR3 sequences, with roughly 20% occurring only once. The same data also went into a second study, on T cells expressing NK-cell markers.

The sample comprised PBMCs. The receptors stem from a young woman in good health.

Only a few counts were recorded for this clonotype. The chain combines TRBV7-9 with TRBJ2-5; unclear D gene. Germline-derived CDR1 and CDR2 are SEHNR and FQNEAQ (reference sequence). Between the trimmed V and J ends, which lost 6 bases and 3 bases, there was a span of 11 bases. The CDR3 totals 13 residues. This chain's CDR3 is CASRAAPKETQYF. CDR3 bases: TGTGCCAGCAGGGCAGCTCCTAAAGAGACCCAGTACTTC.

This clonotype was seen repeatedly, ten times or more. V gene TRBV5-1 combines with J gene TRBJ2-7; D might be TRBD2 (6 bases). The germline V and J ends were trimmed by 0 bases and 5 bases, with 15 bases remaining between them. Per germline, CDR1 SGHRS and CDR2 YFSETQ. The CDR3 consists of 15 residues. CDR3 loop: CASSLALAARDEQYF. The CDR3 bases are TGCGCCAGCAGCTTGGCGTTAGCGGCTCGGGACGAGCAGTACTTC.

This clonotype turned up a few times. V is TRBV12-3 or TRBV12-4 and J is TRBJ2-1, with TRBD2 matching 13 bases. J was trimmed by 7 bases and V by 6 bases; bases with no gene match: 9. CDR3 length equals 16 residues. CDR3 in DNA: TGTGCCAGCAGCTCCCCGGGACTAGCGGGAAGGAATGAGCAGTTCTTC. It specifies CASSSPGLAGRNEQFF.

At least ten counts were recorded for this clonotype. This rearrangement joins TRBV12-3 or TRBV12-4 to TRBJ2-1, with 7 bases identical to TRBD2. The CDR3 spans 15 residues. Trimming removed 2 bases from V and 3 bases from J; junction bases left unmatched: 4. The CDR3 is CASSLRLADYNEQFF. The CDR3, as DNA: TGTGCCAGCAGTTTACGGCTAGCGGACTACAATGAGCAGTTCTTC.

This clonotype has a handful of counts. The chain links TRBV9 to TRBJ1-1; D gene unclear. CDR1 is SGDLS and CDR2 is YYNGEE in the germline V gene. Trimming removed 4 bases at V and 6 bases at J, with 13 bases between. The CDR3 has 13 amino acids. The CDR3 region has the DNA TGTGCCAGCAGCCCCGGCGGTCGGCCTGAAGCTTTCTTT. The encoded protein is CASSPGGRPEAFF.

The rearrangement joins TRBV5-1 to TRBJ2-5, with D perhaps matching TRBD2 (6 bases). Trimming left V 5 bases short and J 3 bases short, with 14 bases between. This CDR3 spans 14 amino acids. CDR1 is SGHRS and CDR2 is YFSETQ in the germline V gene. The CDR3 reads CASSNPGLKETQYF. CDR3 nucleotides: TGCGCCAGCAGTAATCCGGGACTGAAAGAGACCCAGTACTTC. The full variable domain, in which reference TRBV5-1 and TRBJ2-5 provide the parts outside the CDR3, is KAGVTQTPRYLIKTRGQQVTLSCSPISGHRSVSWYQQTPGQGLQFLFEYFSETQRNKGNFPGRFSGRQFSNSRSEMNVSTLELGDSALYLCASSNPGLKETQYFGPGTRLLVL.

V and J are TRBV20-1 and TRBJ1-2; tentatively, D is TRBD1 (5 bases). Germline lookup yields CDR1 DFQATT and CDR2 SNEGSKA (reference sequence). The ends were cut back, 5 bases at V and 7 bases at J, with 20 bases in the middle. This CDR3 has 14 amino acids. The CDR3 sequence is CSAFRQTKSSGYTF. CDR3 DNA: TGCAGTGCTTTCCGACAGACGAAGTCGTCTGGCTACACCTTC.

The J gene is TRBJ2-1, the V gene TRBV12-3 or TRBV12-4; 10 positions match TRBD2. V trimming: 6 bases; J trimming: 7 bases; junction bases outside the gene matches: 6. The CDR3 is 14 residues long. Written as DNA, the CDR3 is TGTGCCAGCAGCTTTAGCGGGAGGTCAAATGAGCAGTTCTTC. Protein: CASSFSGRSNEQFF.

CDR3 loop: CASTSGDYEQYF. The CDR3 DNA reads as TGTGCCAGCACCTCAGGGGACTACGAGCAGTACTTC. The chain carries TRBV7-6 and TRBJ2-7, with a weak D call TRBD1 (6 bases). The germline V gene encodes CDR1 SGHVS and CDR2 FNYEAQ. There are 12 residues in the CDR3. The germline V and J ends were trimmed by 7 bases and 3 bases, with 10 bases remaining between them.

This clonotype was found many times. The chain is built from TRBV7-9 and TRBJ2-7, with TRBD2 matching 11 bases. CDR3 size: 16 residues. V was clipped by 5 bases and J by 5 bases; unmatched bases: 11. The V gene's germline CDR1 is SEHNR and CDR2 FQNEAQ (reference sequence). The DNA of the CDR3 is TGTGCCAGCAGCCCGCGACTAGCGGGAAATTCCCACGAGCAGTACTTC. This sequence encodes CASSPRLAGNSHEQYF.

The chain combines TRBV9 with TRBJ2-1; 10 nucleotides match TRBD1. The J segment lost 7 bases and the V segment lost 6 bases, leaving 4 bases of the junction unmatched. The CDR3 sequence is 13 residues long. CDR1 is SGDLS, CDR2 YYNGEE, per germline. CDR3 in amino acids: CASNPGQGNEQFF. For the CDR3, the DNA is TGTGCCAGCAACCCGGGACAGGGGAATGAGCAGTTCTTC.

This clonotype was seen a handful of times. This rearrangement joins TRBV20-1 to TRBJ2-1, with a weak D call TRBD2 (5 bases). The V gene lost 1 base and the J gene lost 7 bases, with 26 bases spanning the gap. The CDR3 spans 18 residues. Germline lookup yields CDR1 DFQATT and CDR2 SNEGSKA (reference sequence). DNA of the CDR3: TGCAGTGCTAGAGTCGTTCTGGGCCAAACCGCGGACTTAAATGAGCAGTTCTTC. Amino acid sequence: CSARVVLGQTADLNEQFF.